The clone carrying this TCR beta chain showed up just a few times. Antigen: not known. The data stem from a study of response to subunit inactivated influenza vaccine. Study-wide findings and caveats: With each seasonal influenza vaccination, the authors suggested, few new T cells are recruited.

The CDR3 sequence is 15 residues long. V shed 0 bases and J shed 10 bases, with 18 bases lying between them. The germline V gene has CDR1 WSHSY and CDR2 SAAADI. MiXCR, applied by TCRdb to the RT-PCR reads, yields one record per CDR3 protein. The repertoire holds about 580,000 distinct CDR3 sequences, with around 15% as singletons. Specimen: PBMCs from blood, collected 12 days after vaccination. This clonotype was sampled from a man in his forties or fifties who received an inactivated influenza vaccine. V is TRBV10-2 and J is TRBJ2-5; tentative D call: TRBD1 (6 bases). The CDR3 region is CASSESNRAGIGQYF. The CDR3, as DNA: TGCGCCAGCAGTGAGTCTAACAGGGCTGGAATTGGCCAGTACTTC.